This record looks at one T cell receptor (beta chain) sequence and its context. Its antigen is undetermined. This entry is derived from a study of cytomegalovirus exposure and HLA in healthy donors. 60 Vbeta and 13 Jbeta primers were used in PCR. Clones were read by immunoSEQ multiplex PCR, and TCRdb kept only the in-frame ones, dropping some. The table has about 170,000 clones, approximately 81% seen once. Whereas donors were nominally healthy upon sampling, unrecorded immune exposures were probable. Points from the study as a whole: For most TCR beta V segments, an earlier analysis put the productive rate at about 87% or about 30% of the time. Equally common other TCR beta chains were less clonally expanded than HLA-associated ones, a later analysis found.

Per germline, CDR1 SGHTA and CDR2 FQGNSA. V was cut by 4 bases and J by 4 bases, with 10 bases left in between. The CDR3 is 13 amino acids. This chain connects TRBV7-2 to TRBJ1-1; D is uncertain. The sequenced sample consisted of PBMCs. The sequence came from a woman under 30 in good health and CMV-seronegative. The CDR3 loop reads CASSSMRSTEAFF. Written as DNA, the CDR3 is TGTGCCAGCAGCTCAATGAGGAGCACTGAAGCTTTCTTT.